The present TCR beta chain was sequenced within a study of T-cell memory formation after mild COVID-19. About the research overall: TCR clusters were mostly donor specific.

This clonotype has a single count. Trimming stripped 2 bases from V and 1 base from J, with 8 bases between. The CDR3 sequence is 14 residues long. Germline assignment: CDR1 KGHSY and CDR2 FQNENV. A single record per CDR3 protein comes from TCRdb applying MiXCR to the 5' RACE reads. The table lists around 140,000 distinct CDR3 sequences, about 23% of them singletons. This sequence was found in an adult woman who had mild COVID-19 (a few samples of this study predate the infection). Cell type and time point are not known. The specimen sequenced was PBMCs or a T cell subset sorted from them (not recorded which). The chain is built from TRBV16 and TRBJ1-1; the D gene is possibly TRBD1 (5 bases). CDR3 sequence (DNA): TGTGCCAGCAGCCAAGGCAGGGCGAACACTGAAGCTTTCTTT. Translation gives CASSQGRANTEAFF.